This T cell receptor beta chain is from a study of OX40 agonist ivuxolimab in advanced cancers. About the full investigation: The costimulatory receptor OX40 (CD134) was targeted by ivuxolimab, a fully human IgG2 agonistic monoclonal antibody. Intravenous ivuxolimab was administered to patients every 2 weeks at six dose levels: 0.01, 0.1, 0.3, 1.5, 3 and 10 mg/kg. Of the approximately 50 dose-escalation patients, hepatocellular carcinoma was present in roughly 19, melanoma in around 15, renal cell carcinoma in 9 and head and neck cancer in 9. A male proportion of 75% to 85% and a mean age of 60 years, ranging from roughly 23 to 80, were recorded for the dose-escalation cohort. Patients were allowed to have had prior anti-PD-1, anti-PD-L1 or anti-CTLA-4 therapy, and approximately 37% of the dose-escalation patients had been treated with checkpoint inhibitors. Three dose-escalation patients achieved partial responses, one with hepatocellular carcinoma and two with cutaneous melanoma. The purpose of peripheral TCRbeta sequencing was to test whether ivuxolimab changed TCR sequence diversity and led to clonal T-cell expansion. The paper reports the monotherapy dose-escalation portion (N of about 50 patients) of the phase I ivuxolimab trial.

Study-level results and caveats: At doses from 0.1 to 3.0 mg/kg, clonal expansion was seen in both CD4+ and CD8+ blood T cells between baseline and week 6. Partial responders in the 0.1-3.0 mg/kg groups had among the lowest normalized peripheral clonal expansion, especially among CD8+ T cells. Low levels of normalized T-cell clonal expansion were also seen in some patients who did not respond. On average, CD8+ T cells showed more expanded clones than CD4+ T cells after ivuxolimab. The antigen specificity of the clonally expanded peripheral T cells was not determined.

Genomic DNA was extracted from sorted cells for sequencing of the TCRbeta CDR3 region. TCRbeta CDR3 regions were sequenced using the immunoSEQ Assay. TCRdb holds this immuneACCESS table with in-frame rearrangements only. Some clones are missing; in checked studies, unresolved V genes explain under half, and the rest has no known cause. A total of about 79,000 clones appear in this sample, around 82% of them only once. The leading ten clones occupy around 3.5% of the sample. A note on this clone: Its cognate antigen has yet to be identified. Base qualities were left out, and no much larger clone turns up one base away.

Here V drops 2 bases and J drops 7 bases, and the junction holds 8 bases not matched to any gene. From the germline V gene (reference sequence), CDR1 is SEHNR and CDR2 is FQNEAQ. Including the terminal cysteine and phenylalanine, the CDR3 comprises 16 residues. CDR3 DNA is the only sequence kept; it has 48 bases, read in frame from the first base. The trial excluded patients who had a history of autoimmune disease or who were on systemic immunosuppression. In every dose cohort, peripheral blood was drawn for TCR sequencing at baseline, cycle 4 day 1, and cycle 7 day 1. The samples were drawn from a first-in-human, open-label, multicenter phase I dose-escalation trial of ivuxolimab. The trial enrolled adults with locally advanced or metastatic head and neck squamous cell, hepatocellular, melanoma or renal cell carcinoma. Before TCR sequencing, CD4+ T cells and CD8+ T cells were sorted from peripheral blood as separate populations.

In this chain, TRBV7-9 is recombined with TRBJ2-3; 11 of the junction bases match TRBD1. Sequenced material: CD4+ or CD8+ T cells sorted from blood, taken in a trial of the OX40 agonist ivuxolimab. The clonotype was recovered from an adult with an advanced solid tumor such as melanoma, head and neck, liver or kidney cancer. CDR3 reads: CASSLLAGQGANTQYF. In nucleotides, the sequence is TGTGCCAGCAGCTTATTAGCCGGACAGGGGGCGAATACGCAGTATTTT.